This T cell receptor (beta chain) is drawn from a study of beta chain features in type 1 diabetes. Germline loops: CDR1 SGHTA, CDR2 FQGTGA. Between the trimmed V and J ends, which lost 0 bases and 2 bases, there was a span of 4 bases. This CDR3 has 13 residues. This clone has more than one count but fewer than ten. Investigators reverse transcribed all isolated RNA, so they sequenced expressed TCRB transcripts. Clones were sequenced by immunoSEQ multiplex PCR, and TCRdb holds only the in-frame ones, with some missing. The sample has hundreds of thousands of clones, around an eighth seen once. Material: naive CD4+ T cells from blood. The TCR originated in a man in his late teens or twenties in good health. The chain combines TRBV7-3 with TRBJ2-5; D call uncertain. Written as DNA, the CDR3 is TGTGCCAGCAGCTTAACTAAACAAGAGACCCAGTACTTC. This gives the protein CASSLTKQETQYF. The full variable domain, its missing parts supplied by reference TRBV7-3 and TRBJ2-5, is GAGVSQTPSNKVTEKGKYVELRCDPISGHTALYWYRQSLGQGPEFLIYFQGTGAADDSGLPNDRFFAVRPEGSVSTLKIQRTERGDSAVYLCASSLTKQETQYFGPGTRLLVL.